The source of this T cell receptor (beta chain) is a study of glioma-infiltrating T cells after dendritic cell vaccination. Assay used: immunoSEQ multiplex PCR; TCRdb lists only in-frame clones, some missing. Of roughly 100,000 clones listed, nearly 90% were seen once; the top ten hold around 2.6%. Noted time point: after dendritic cell vaccination, including at tumor progression/relapse. CDR1 SGHNT and CDR2 YYREEE come from the germline V gene (reference sequence). The CDR3 consists of 13 residues. With 4 bases clipped from V and 4 bases from J, the junction kept 4 bases outside the gene matches. This clonotype was obtained from a human donor with glioblastoma. The specimen was blood, collected after dendritic cell vaccination. This chain links TRBV5-4 with TRBJ2-5; TRBD2 aligns across 7 bases. The CDR3 loop is CASSDGLVETQYF. For the CDR3, the DNA is TGTGCCAGCAGCGACGGACTAGTAGAGACCCAGTACTTC.